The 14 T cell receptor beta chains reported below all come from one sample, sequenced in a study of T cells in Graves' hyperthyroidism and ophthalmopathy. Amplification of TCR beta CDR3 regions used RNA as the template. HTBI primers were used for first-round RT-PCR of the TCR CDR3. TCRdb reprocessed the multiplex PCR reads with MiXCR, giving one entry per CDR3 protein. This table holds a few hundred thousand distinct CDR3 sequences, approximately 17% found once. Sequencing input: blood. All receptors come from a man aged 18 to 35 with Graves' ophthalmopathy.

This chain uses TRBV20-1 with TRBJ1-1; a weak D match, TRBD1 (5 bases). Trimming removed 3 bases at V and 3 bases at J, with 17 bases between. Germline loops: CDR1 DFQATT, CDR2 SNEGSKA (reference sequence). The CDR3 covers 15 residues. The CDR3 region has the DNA TGCAGTGCTAGCGGGGGGGGAGACAGCGACACTGAAGCTTTCTTT. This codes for CSASGGGDSDTEAFF.

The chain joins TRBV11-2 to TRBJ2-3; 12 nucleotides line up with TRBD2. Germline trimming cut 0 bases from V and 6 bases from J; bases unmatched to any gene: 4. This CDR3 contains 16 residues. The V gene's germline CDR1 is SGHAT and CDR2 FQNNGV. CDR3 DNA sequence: TGTGCCAGCAGCTTAGATACTAGCGGGGGGTTTGATACGCAGTATTTT. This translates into CASSLDTSGGFDTQYF.

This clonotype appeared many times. CDR3 amino acids: CATSEPNGQGGYGYTF. CDR3 sequence (DNA): TGTGCCACCAGTGAACCTAACGGACAGGGGGGCTATGGCTACACCTTC. The chain recombines TRBV24-1 with TRBJ1-2, with 10 bases aligning to TRBD1. The CDR3 length is 16 residues. CDR1 and CDR2 from the germline V gene are KGHDR and SFDVKD. The ends lost 4 bases at V and 4 bases at J; junction bases unmatched: 8.

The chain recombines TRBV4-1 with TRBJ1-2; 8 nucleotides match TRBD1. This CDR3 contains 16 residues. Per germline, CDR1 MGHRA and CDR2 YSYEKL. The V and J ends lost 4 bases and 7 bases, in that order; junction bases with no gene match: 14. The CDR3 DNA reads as TGCGCCAGCAGCCTAACCCGACAGGGGCGGGTGGGTGGCTACACCTTC. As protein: CASSLTRQGRVGGYTF.

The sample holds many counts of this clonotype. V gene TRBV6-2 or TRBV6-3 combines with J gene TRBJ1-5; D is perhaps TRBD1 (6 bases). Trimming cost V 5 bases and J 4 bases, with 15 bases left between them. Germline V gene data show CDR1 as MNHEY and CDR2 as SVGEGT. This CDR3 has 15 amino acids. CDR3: CASSHRGGQNQPQHF. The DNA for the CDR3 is TGTGCCAGCAGTCACCGGGGGGGGCAAAATCAGCCCCAGCATTTT.

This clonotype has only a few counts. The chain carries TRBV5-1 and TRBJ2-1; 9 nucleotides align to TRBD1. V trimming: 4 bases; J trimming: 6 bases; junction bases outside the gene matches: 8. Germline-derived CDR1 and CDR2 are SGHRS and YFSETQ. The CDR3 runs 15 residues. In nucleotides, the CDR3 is TGCGCCAGCAGCCAAGGGACAGGGCGAGGCAATGAGCAGTTCTTC. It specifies CASSQGTGRGNEQFF.

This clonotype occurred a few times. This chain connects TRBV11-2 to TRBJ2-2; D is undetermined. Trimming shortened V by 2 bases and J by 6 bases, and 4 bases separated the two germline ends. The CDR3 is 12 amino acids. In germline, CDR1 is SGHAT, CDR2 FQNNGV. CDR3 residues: CASSLYAGELFF. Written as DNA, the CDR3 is TGTGCCAGCAGCTTATACGCCGGGGAGCTGTTTTTT.

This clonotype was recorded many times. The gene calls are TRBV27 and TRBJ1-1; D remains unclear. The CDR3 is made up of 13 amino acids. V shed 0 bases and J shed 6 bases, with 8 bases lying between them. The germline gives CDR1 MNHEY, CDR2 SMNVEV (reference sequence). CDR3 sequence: CASSLSFSSEAFF. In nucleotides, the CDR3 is TGTGCCAGCAGTTTATCTTTCAGCTCTGAAGCTTTCTTT.

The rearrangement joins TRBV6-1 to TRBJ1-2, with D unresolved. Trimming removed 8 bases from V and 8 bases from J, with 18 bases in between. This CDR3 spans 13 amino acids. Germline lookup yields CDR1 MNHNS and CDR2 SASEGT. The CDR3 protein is CASAGPQVSGYTF. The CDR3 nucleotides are TGTGCCAGCGCCGGGCCTCAAGTTAGCGGCTACACCTTC.

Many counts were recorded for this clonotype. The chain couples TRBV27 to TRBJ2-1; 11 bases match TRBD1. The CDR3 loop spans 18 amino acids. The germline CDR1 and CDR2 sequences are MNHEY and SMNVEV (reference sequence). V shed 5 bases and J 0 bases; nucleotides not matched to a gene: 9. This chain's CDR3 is CASSLGTGGASSYNEQFF. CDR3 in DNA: TGTGCCAGCAGTCTCGGGACAGGGGGTGCCAGCTCCTACAATGAGCAGTTCTTC.

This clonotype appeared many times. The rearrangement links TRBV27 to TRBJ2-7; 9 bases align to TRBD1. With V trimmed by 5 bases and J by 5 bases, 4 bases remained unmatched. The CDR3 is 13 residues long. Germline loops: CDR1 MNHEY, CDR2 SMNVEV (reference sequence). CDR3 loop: CASSPTGGHEQYF. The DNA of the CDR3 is TGTGCCAGCAGTCCGACAGGGGGACACGAGCAGTACTTC.

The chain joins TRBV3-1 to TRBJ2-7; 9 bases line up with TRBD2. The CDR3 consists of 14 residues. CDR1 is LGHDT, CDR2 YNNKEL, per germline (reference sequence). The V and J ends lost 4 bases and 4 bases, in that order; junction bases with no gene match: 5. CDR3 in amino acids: CASSRGGDIYEQYF. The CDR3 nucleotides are TGTGCCAGCAGCCGCGGGGGGGACATTTACGAGCAGTACTTC.

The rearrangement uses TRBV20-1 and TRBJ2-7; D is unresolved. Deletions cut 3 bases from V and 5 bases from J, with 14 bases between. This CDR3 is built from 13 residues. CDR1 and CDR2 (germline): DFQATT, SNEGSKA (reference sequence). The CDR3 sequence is CSASLALGNEQYF. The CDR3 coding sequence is TGCAGTGCTAGTCTCGCTCTGGGGAACGAGCAGTACTTC.

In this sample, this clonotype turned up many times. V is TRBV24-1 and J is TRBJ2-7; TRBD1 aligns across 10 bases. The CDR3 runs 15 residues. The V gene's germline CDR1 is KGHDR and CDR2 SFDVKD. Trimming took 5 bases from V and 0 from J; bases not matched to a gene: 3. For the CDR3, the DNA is TGTGCCACCAGTGTCGGGACAGGGGTCTCCTACGAGCAGTACTTC. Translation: CATSVGTGVSYEQYF.